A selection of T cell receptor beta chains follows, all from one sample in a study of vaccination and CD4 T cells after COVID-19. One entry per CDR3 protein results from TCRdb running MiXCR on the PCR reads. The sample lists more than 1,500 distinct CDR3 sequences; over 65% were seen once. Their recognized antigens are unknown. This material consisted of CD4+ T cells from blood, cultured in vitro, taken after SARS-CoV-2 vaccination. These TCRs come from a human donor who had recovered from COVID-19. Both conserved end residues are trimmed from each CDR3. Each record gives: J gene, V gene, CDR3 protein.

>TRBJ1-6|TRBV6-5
ASSSGTGNSPLH
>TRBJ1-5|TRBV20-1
SATGDQPQH
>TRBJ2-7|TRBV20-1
SARGQVAEQY
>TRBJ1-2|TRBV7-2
ASSLGGGVESGYT
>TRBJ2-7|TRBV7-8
ASSPPLRLAGRNEQY
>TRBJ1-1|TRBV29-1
SVRAGRWTEAF
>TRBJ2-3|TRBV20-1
SANPGEPTDTQY
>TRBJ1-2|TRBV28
ASRLGDRGNYGYT
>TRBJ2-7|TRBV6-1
ASNQGGRVGYEQY
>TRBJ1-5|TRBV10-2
ASTEGARQPQH
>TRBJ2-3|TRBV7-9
ASSLPGTNPRGDTQY
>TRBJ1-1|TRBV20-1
SARDRVSNTEAF
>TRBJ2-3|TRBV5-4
ASSLAGAAPDTQY
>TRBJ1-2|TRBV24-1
ATSDTGTVNGYT
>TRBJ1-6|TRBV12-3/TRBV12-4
ASSPLAGDSPLH
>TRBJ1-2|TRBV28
ASTTDSFYGYT
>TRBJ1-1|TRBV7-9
ASSSTGGSGAEAF
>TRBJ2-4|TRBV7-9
ASSLETGGPKNIQY
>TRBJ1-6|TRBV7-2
ASSLALGSPLH
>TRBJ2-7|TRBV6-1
ASSDKYEQY
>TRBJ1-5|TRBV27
ASGTGGRQPQH
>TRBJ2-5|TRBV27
ASSFGGRETQY
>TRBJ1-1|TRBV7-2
ASSYTGVTEAF
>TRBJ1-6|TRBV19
ASSIPGTEGSPLH
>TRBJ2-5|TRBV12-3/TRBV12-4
ASRLQGDGQETQY
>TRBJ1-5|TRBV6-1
ASSSGYSNQPQH
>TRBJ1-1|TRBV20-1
SARDNRGVTEAF
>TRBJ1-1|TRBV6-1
ASSPRGRPAEAF
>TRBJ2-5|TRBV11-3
ASSLEGARGQETQY
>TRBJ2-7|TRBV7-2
ASSLRGDRGPYEQY
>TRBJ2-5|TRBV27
ASSALGGVGETQY
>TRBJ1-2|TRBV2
ASRGTRDYGYT
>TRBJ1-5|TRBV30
AWTTGGVNQPQH
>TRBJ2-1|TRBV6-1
AIGFRAGVNNEQF
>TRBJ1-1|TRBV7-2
ASSPGSWGTEAF
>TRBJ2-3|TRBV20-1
SARVVSTDTQY
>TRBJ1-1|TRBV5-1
ASSFTQNTEAF
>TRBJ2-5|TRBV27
ASGRDRAAETQY
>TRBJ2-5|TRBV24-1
ATSDPGQGGETQY
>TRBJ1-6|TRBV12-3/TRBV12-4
ASSFSGGLSPFH
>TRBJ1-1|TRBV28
ASSLTGRNTEAF
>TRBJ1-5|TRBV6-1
ASNTRGDQPQH
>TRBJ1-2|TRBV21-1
ASSKAHGTNDGYT
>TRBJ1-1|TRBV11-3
ASSRQGTEAF
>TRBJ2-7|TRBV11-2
ASSLERTGTYEQY
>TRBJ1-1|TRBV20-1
SARAGGNTEAF
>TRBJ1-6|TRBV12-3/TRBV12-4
ASVDTANSPLH
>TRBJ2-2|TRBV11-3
ASRVAGELF
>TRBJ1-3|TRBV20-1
SARLQASGNTIY
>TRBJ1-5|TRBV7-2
ASSLVGQGKQPQH
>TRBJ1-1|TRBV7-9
ASSRIRGNTEAF
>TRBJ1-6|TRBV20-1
SAREQSGNSPLH
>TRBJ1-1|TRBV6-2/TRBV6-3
ASSPLHQGTEAF